The 20 T cell receptor beta chains in this list originate from one sample, sequenced in a study of neurological immune-mediated disorders (dated by TCRdb to about 2019). The library was obtained by 5' RACE. Sequencing took place on an Illumina HiSeq 2500. TCRdb's own reprocessing of the public reads used fastp at Q25 and MiXCR and kept productive beta chains. Every CDR3 protein is listed once, alongside the most common genes and DNA of its rows. The sample has under 70,000 distinct CDR3 sequences on record, 3% to 4% of them singletons. The ten largest clones add up to approximately 3.3% of the sample. Sequencing was carried out using PBMCs. These receptors were collected from a woman under 40 with multiple sclerosis.

Of note for this clonotype: With a much larger clone just one base away, this may be a read error. The V gene is TRBV5-1, the J gene TRBJ2-3; D not certain. The V gene's germline CDR1 is SGHRS and CDR2 YFSETQ. Trimming took 0 bases from V and 2 from J, leaving 10 bases between them. This CDR3 comprises 15 residues. The CDR3 nucleotides read TGCGCCAGCAGCTTGGCCCGGATAGCCACAGATACGCAGTATTTT. It encodes CASSLARIATDTQYF.

This clonotype appeared a few times. The chain joins TRBV27 to TRBJ2-5, with D maybe TRBD2 (5 bases). From germline, CDR1 is MNHEY and CDR2 SMNVEV (reference sequence). Trimming left V 11 bases short and J 5 bases short, with 15 bases between. This CDR3 is 12 amino acids long. The CDR3 DNA reads as TGTGCCTTTTTGGGAGCTTGTGAGACCCAGTACTTC. This encodes CAFLGACETQYF.

This clonotype appeared many times. The rearrangement uses TRBV20-1 and TRBJ2-3; TRBD2 aligns across 9 bases. The CDR3 runs 16 residues. Germline values: CDR1 DFQATT, CDR2 SNEGSKA (reference sequence). V shed 6 bases and J 2 bases; nucleotides not matched to a gene: 12. The CDR3 loop reads CSASGGLAGTTDTQYF. The CDR3 nucleotides read TGCAGTGCGAGCGGCGGCCTAGCGGGGACCACAGATACGCAGTATTTT.

This clonotype was recorded at least ten times. The chain uses TRBV29-1 and TRBJ2-1; 11 positions agree with TRBD1. This CDR3 has 13 residues. Germline assignment: CDR1 SQVTM and CDR2 ANQGSEA. V lost 8 bases, J lost 15 bases, and 15 bases stayed unmatched. In DNA form, the CDR3 reads TGCAGCACGTTCCAAGGACAGGGGGCCAGAGTGTTCTTC. Translation: CSTFQGQGARVFF.

This clonotype has a count of ten or more. The chain has TRBV5-1 and TRBJ1-2, with TRBD1 identical over 8 bases. CDR1 and CDR2 from the germline V gene are SGHRS and YFSETQ. This CDR3 has 16 residues. The V segment lost 4 bases and the J segment 3 bases; nucleotides outside the gene matches: 11. The CDR3 is CASSLAQGARDYGYTF. The CDR3 bases are TGCGCCAGCAGCCTCGCTCAGGGGGCCAGGGACTATGGCTACACCTTC. Filled out from reference TRBV5-1 and TRBJ1-2, the complete variable domain reads KAGVTQTPRYLIKTRGQQVTLSCSPISGHRSVSWYQQTPGQGLQFLFEYFSETQRNKGNFPGRFSGRQFSNSRSEMNVSTLELGDSALYLCASSLAQGARDYGYTFGSGTRLTVV.

The sample holds many counts of this clonotype. The chain carries TRBV29-1 and TRBJ1-3; D is undetermined. The CDR3 is made up of 12 amino acids. Trimming removed 7 bases at V and 4 bases at J, with 11 bases between. CDR1 is SQVTM, CDR2 ANQGSEA, per germline. The CDR3 sequence is CSGGEQGNTIYF. The DNA for the CDR3 is TGCAGCGGCGGGGAGCAAGGAAACACCATATATTTT.

The table lists this clonotype with many counts. The chain uses TRBV7-9 and TRBJ1-2; 9 nucleotides align to TRBD1. CDR3 length: 17 amino acids. Trimming cost V 4 bases and J 4 bases; bases outside gene matches: 13. Germline loops: CDR1 SEHNR, CDR2 FQNEAQ (reference sequence). CDR3 bases: TGTGCCAGCAGCTCCATGCCGGGACAGGGCTACGCCTATGGCTACACCTTC. Translation gives CASSSMPGQGYAYGYTF.

This clonotype was seen at least ten times. The chain couples TRBV12-3 or TRBV12-4 to TRBJ1-1; unclear D gene. The CDR3 extends over 15 amino acids. V was pared by 9 bases and J by 4 bases, with 21 bases between. CDR3 amino acids: CASIFDGGRLTEAFF. CDR3 nucleotide sequence: TGTGCCAGTATATTCGACGGAGGCAGACTCACTGAAGCTTTCTTT.

This clonotype showed up many times. This sequence joins TRBV2 and TRBJ1-4; the D gene is possibly TRBD1 (5 bases). The CDR3 totals 13 residues. V was trimmed by 4 bases and J by 5 bases, leaving 8 bases between them. The germline CDR1 and CDR2 sequences are SNHLY and FYNNEI. CDR3 bases: TGTGCCAGCAGTGGGGGGAGGAATGAAAAACTGTTTTTT. Residues: CASSGGRNEKLFF.

This clonotype was counted many times. The chain employs TRBV20-1 and TRBJ2-3; 8 bases fit TRBD2. CDR1 and CDR2 (germline): DFQATT, SNEGSKA (reference sequence). The CDR3 contains 13 residues. V dropped 3 bases and J dropped 1; count of bases not matched to a gene: 0. The CDR3 region is CSASGGGTDTQYF. The CDR3 DNA is TGCAGTGCTAGCGGGGGGGGCACAGATACGCAGTATTTT.

The table lists this clonotype with many counts. The rearrangement joins TRBV19 to TRBJ2-2; the match to TRBD1 covers 8 bases. The CDR3 is 15 residues long. With 6 bases clipped from V and 0 bases from J, the junction kept 3 bases outside the gene matches. Germline CDR1 is LNHDA and CDR2 is SQIVND (reference sequence). CDR3 protein: CASSGDRSNTGELFF. CDR3 bases: TGTGCCAGTAGCGGGGACAGGTCGAACACCGGGGAGCTGTTTTTT.

This clonotype is medium-sized in the sample. This chain joins TRBV20-1 and TRBJ2-3; D possibly corresponds to TRBD2 (5 bases). Germline V gives CDR1 DFQATT, CDR2 SNEGSKA (reference sequence). The CDR3 consists of 12 residues. V shed 8 bases and J shed 2 bases, with 11 bases lying between them. The CDR3 region has the DNA TGCAGTCCCTCGGGGAACACAGATACGCAGTATTTT. Translation gives CSPSGNTDTQYF.

This clonotype has ten or more counts. The rearrangement joins TRBV3-1 to TRBJ2-5; 9 nucleotides line up with TRBD2. Germline V gives CDR1 LGHDT, CDR2 YNNKEL (reference sequence). J was trimmed by 5 bases and V by 1 base; bases with no gene match: 8. This CDR3 has 16 residues. CDR3 sequence reads: CASSQAPSGKVETQYF. For the CDR3, the DNA is TGTGCCAGCAGCCAAGCTCCTAGCGGGAAGGTGGAGACCCAGTACTTC.

This clonotype has ten or more counts. The chain is built from TRBV20-1 and TRBJ2-7; D not certain. Deletions cut 6 bases from V and 2 bases from J, with 11 bases between. In germline, CDR1 is DFQATT, CDR2 SNEGSKA (reference sequence). The CDR3 runs 12 residues. The CDR3 bases are TGCAGTGCACCACGGAGCACCTACGAGCAGTACTTC. This codes for CSAPRSTYEQYF.

This clonotype is labeled medium-sized. This chain connects TRBV27 to TRBJ2-3; 8 bases fit TRBD2. The CDR3 is 14 residues long. Trimming cost V 4 bases and J 4 bases; bases outside gene matches: 4. Germline V gene lookup returns CDR1 MNHEY and CDR2 SMNVEV (reference sequence). CDR3 nucleotide sequence: TGTGCCAGCAGTTACCAGGGACTAGCAGATACGCAGTATTTT. It codes for CASSYQGLADTQYF.

This clonotype was observed at least ten times. The V and J genes are TRBV5-1 and TRBJ2-6, with D possibly being TRBD2 (5 bases). Per germline, CDR1 SGHRS and CDR2 YFSETQ. The CDR3 is 15 amino acids. With 0 bases removed from V and 3 bases from J, the gap between germline ends came to 7 bases. As DNA, the CDR3 is TGCGCCAGCAGCTTGGCACGGGATGGGGCCAACGTCCTGACTTTC. It translates to CASSLARDGANVLTF.

This clonotype was recorded many times. The chain combines TRBV6-5 with TRBJ2-3, with 12 positions matching TRBD2. Trimming cost V 10 bases and J 0 bases; bases outside gene matches: 17. Per germline, CDR1 MNHEY and CDR2 SVGAGI. The CDR3 spans 19 residues. CDR3 loop: CATSQGASGRVGSTDTQYF. The CDR3 region has the DNA TGTGCCACCTCCCAAGGGGCTAGCGGGAGGGTAGGCAGCACAGATACGCAGTATTTT.

This clonotype was counted many times. The chain is built from TRBV7-2 and TRBJ2-7; TRBD1 is a possible D gene (6 bases). There are 13 residues in the CDR3. The V gene lost 4 bases and the J gene lost 0 bases, with 7 bases spanning the gap. CDR1 SGHTA and CDR2 FQGNSA come from the germline V gene. Here the CDR3 reads CASSWTVSYEQYF. CDR3 coding DNA: TGTGCCAGCAGCTGGACAGTCTCCTACGAGCAGTACTTC.

This clonotype appeared many times. Relative to the germline gene, one junction end is altered; a read error may explain this. This chain uses TRBV12-3 or TRBV12-4 with TRBJ2-7; 11 bases align to TRBD2. The CDR3 runs to 13 residues. In DNA, the CDR3 is TGTGCCAGCAGGTTAGCGGGGGGGCAAGAGCAGTACTTC. Encoded protein: CASRLAGGQEQYF.

This clonotype has a count of ten or more. The chain recombines TRBV29-1 with TRBJ2-1; 9 bases line up with TRBD2. CDR3 length: 12 residues. Trimming cost V 5 bases and J 9 bases; bases outside gene matches: 5. CDR1 and CDR2 (germline): SQVTM, ANQGSEA. Here the CDR3 DNA reads TGCAGCGTTCCGGCGGGGGGGGGTGAGCAGTTCTTC. Amino acids: CSVPAGGGEQFF.